Here is one T cell receptor (beta chain) with its context. This sample stems from a study of blood T cell repertoires in COVID-19. Study information: Both acute and convalescent COVID-19 samples were obtained from the United States, Italy and Spain. Sample material is recorded as cDNA or gDNA derived from T cells, B-cell-depleted T cells, or PBMCs.

V trimming: 1 base; J trimming: 9 bases; junction bases outside the gene matches: 8. In germline, CDR1 is SGHRS, CDR2 YFSETQ. The CDR3 is 15 amino acids. Measured with immunoSEQ multiplex PCR; TCRdb has only the in-frame clones, and not every one. This sample has 130,000 or so clones, with around 87% found just once. The receptor comes from a man in his fifties with active COVID-19. The chain combines TRBV5-1 with TRBJ2-1, with 9 bases fitting TRBD2. Sample: peripheral blood. The CDR3 loop reads CASSLMASGEGEQFF. The CDR3 nucleotides are TGCGCCAGCAGCTTGATGGCTAGCGGGGAGGGTGAGCAGTTCTTC.